This T cell receptor beta chain was recorded in a study of cytomegalovirus exposure and HLA in healthy donors. Study-wide results and caveats: Fewer N-insertions than the roughly 650-donor mean were reportedly shown by an Asian-associated ancestry cluster in a later analysis.

PCR was performed using 60 Vbeta and 13 Jbeta primers. TCRdb keeps only in-frame clones here, not all; method: immunoSEQ multiplex PCR. The sample yields around 150,000 clones, 65% to 85% seen once. Of note for this clone: Its antigen remains unidentified.

Sample: PBMCs. The receptor comes from a woman between 40 and 50 years old in good health and CMV-seropositive.

The CDR3 coding sequence is TGTGCCAGTAGTAAAAGGGGGTCGGATTCACCCCTCCACTTT. Translated: CASSKRGSDSPLHF. The chain uses TRBV19 and TRBJ1-6; D is perhaps TRBD1 (6 bases). The CDR3 runs 14 residues. With 4 bases removed from V and 8 bases from J, the gap between germline ends came to 12 bases. CDR1 is LNHDA and CDR2 is SQIVND in the germline V gene (reference sequence). The full variable domain, with the rest looked up from reference TRBV19 and TRBJ1-6, is DGGITQSPKYLFRKEGQNVTLSCEQNLNHDAMYWYRQDPGQGLRLIYYSQIVNDFQKGDIAEGYSVSREKKESFPLTVTSAQKNPTAFYLCASSKRGSDSPLHFGNGTRLTVT.